This entry lists 32 T cell receptor beta chains sequenced from one sample in a study of OX40 agonist ivuxolimab in advanced cancers. Assay: immunoSEQ multiplex PCR; the TCRdb copy retains only in-frame clones and omits some. Of around 86,000 clones in the sample, 90% to 95% were seen once. The material was CD4+ or CD8+ T cells sorted from blood, obtained in a trial of the OX40 agonist ivuxolimab. The receptors come from an adult with an advanced solid tumor such as melanoma, head and neck, liver or kidney cancer.

The gene calls are TRBV12-5 and TRBJ1-1; unclear D gene. Germline V gives CDR1 LGHNT, CDR2 FRNRAP. The CDR3 has 12 amino acids. V was pared by 5 bases and J by 4 bases, with 8 bases between. CDR3 nucleotides: TGTGCTAGTGGTCCCTCCGCCACTGAAGCTTTCTTT. Translation gives CASGPSATEAFF. The full variable domain, completed using reference TRBV12-5 and TRBJ1-1, is DARVTQTPRHKVTEMGQEVTMRCQPILGHNTVFWYRQTMMQGLELLAYFRNRAPLDDSGMPKDRFSAEMPDATLATLKIQPSEPRDSAVYFCASGPSATEAFFGQGTRLTVV.

The chain is built from TRBV28 and TRBJ2-7; TRBD1 matches at 8 bases. CDR3 length: 14 amino acids. Germline assignment: CDR1 MDHEN and CDR2 SYDVKM. V lost 5 bases, J lost 3 bases, and 6 bases stayed unmatched. The CDR3 DNA sequence: TGTGCCAGCAGTAAAAGGGACAGGTACTACGAGCAGTACTTC. Translated, it gives CASSKRDRYYEQYF.

The chain links TRBV9 to TRBJ2-1, with TRBD2 matching 12 bases. Germline CDR1 and CDR2: SGDLS and YYNGEE. With 3 bases clipped from V and 0 bases from J, the junction kept 4 bases outside the gene matches. The CDR3 runs 17 residues. In DNA form, the CDR3 reads TGTGCCAGCAGCGGGACTAGCGGGATGGGCTCCTACAATGAGCAGTTCTTC. It yields the protein CASSGTSGMGSYNEQFF.

This sequence joins TRBV6-6 and TRBJ2-7; 7 bases map to TRBD2. Trimming removed 5 bases from V and 0 bases from J; junction bases left unmatched: 7. This CDR3 has 15 amino acids. Germline V lookup: CDR1 MNHNY, CDR2 SVGAGI (reference sequence). This CDR3 reads CASSPRGESSYEQYF. In nucleotides, the CDR3 is TGTGCCAGCAGTCCCCGGGGGGAATCCTCCTACGAGCAGTACTTC.

The chain employs TRBV6-1 and TRBJ2-5; possible D gene TRBD2, 5 bases. From germline, CDR1 is MNHNS and CDR2 SASEGT. Trimming took 6 bases from V and 4 from J, leaving 9 bases between them. The CDR3 covers 12 residues. The CDR3: CASRLDGETQYF. The CDR3 coding sequence is TGTGCCAGCAGACTAGACGGAGAGACCCAGTACTTC.

The rearrangement links TRBV19 to TRBJ1-5; D possibly corresponds to TRBD1 (5 bases). Germline V lookup: CDR1 LNHDA, CDR2 SQIVND (reference sequence). CDR3 length equals 15 residues. Between the trimmed V and J ends, which lost 7 bases and 0 bases, there was a span of 13 bases. Here the CDR3 DNA reads TGTGCCAGTACGGAGGCAGGGAATAGCAATCAGCCCCAGCATTTT. Protein: CASTEAGNSNQPQHF.

The rearrangement joins TRBV19 to TRBJ1-1, with 8 bases that match TRBD1. Germline-derived CDR1 and CDR2 are LNHDA and SQIVND (reference sequence). The CDR3 loop spans 13 amino acids. V shed 6 bases, J shed 4 bases, and the junction held 4 bases outside the gene matches. The DNA for the CDR3 is TGTGCCAGTAGCCTTACAGGGGGCACTGAAGCTTTCTTT. Its translation: CASSLTGGTEAFF.

The chain couples TRBV6-5 to TRBJ1-1; 8 bases fit TRBD1. Germline assignment: CDR1 MNHEY and CDR2 SVGAGI. With V trimmed by 5 bases and J by 5 bases, 10 bases remained unmatched. The CDR3 extends over 15 amino acids. The CDR3 sequence is CASSVDRGGGTEAFF. The CDR3 DNA follows: TGTGCCAGCAGTGTAGACAGGGGTGGTGGTACTGAAGCTTTCTTT.

The rearrangement joins TRBV28 to TRBJ2-7, with 13 nucleotides matching TRBD2. Germline CDR1 and CDR2: MDHEN and SYDVKM. The CDR3 is 17 amino acids. Losses at the gene ends were 2 bases for V and 0 bases for J; bases not matched to a gene: 4. CDR3 DNA: TGTGCCAGCAGTTTAGGGACTAGCGGGGCTAGCTCCTACGAGCAGTACTTC. Amino acid sequence: CASSLGTSGASSYEQYF.

The chain links TRBV2 to TRBJ2-7, with no clear D. Trimming removed 2 bases at V and 4 bases at J, with 6 bases between. Per germline, CDR1 SNHLY and CDR2 FYNNEI. There are 12 residues in the CDR3. The CDR3 DNA is TGTGCCAGCAGTGAATTGCCTTACGAGCAGTACTTC. Amino acids: CASSELPYEQYF.

J is TRBJ2-7 and V is TRBV28; tentatively, D is TRBD1 or TRBD2 (5 bases each). Trimming removed 7 bases from V and 3 bases from J, with 16 bases in between. Germline CDR1 and CDR2: MDHEN and SYDVKM. The CDR3 runs 14 residues. CDR3 in DNA: TGTGCCAGCAACCTGGGACCATTCCACTACGAGCAGTACTTC. It translates to CASNLGPFHYEQYF.

The rearrangement links TRBV7-8 to TRBJ2-5; D might be TRBD1 (6 bases). The V gene lost 1 base and the J gene lost 1 base, with 16 bases spanning the gap. The CDR3 sequence is 17 residues long. Germline-derived CDR1 and CDR2 are SGHVS and FQNEAQ. DNA of the CDR3: TGTGCCAGCAGCTTAGGGACAGCGTACGAAATCCAAGAGACCCAGTACTTC. Translation gives CASSLGTAYEIQETQYF.

The chain combines TRBV27 with TRBJ2-1; D may be TRBD2 (5 bases). This CDR3 is 16 amino acids long. Germline V gene sequence: CDR1 MNHEY, CDR2 SMNVEV (reference sequence). V was cut by 3 bases and J by 2 bases, with 14 bases left in between. CDR3 sequence reads: CASSLDSLLAYNEQFF. For the CDR3, the DNA is TGTGCCAGCAGTTTGGATTCGTTACTAGCCTACAATGAGCAGTTCTTC.

The genes are TRBV4-1 and TRBJ1-2, with D possibly matching TRBD1 (5 bases). Germline CDR1 and CDR2: MGHRA and YSYEKL. The CDR3 consists of 16 residues. Trimming took 1 base from V and 8 from J, leaving 20 bases between them. The CDR3 DNA reads as TGCGCCAGCAGCCAAGGCACCCCTATTGGGGGAAGCGGCTACACCTTC. This gives the protein CASSQGTPIGGSGYTF.

By share, this clone counts as medium-sized (0.01 to 0.1%). V usage is TRBV19 and J usage is TRBJ1-1; 9 bases are shared with TRBD1. The CDR3 spans 15 residues. Germline CDR1 is LNHDA and CDR2 is SQIVND (reference sequence). The ends lost 6 bases at V and 4 bases at J; junction bases unmatched: 9. CDR3 loop: CASSPTGGGITEAFF. Here the CDR3 DNA reads TGTGCCAGTAGCCCGACAGGGGGAGGGATCACTGAAGCTTTCTTT.

The CDR3 region has the DNA TGTGCCAGCAGCCCCCCGGGACAGGGAAGCGAGCAGTACTTC. It yields the protein CASSPPGQGSEQYF. The V gene is TRBV7-9, the J gene TRBJ2-7, with TRBD1 matching 9 bases. V lost 5 bases to trimming and J lost 6 bases; unmatched junction nucleotides: 8. The CDR3 is made up of 14 amino acids. Germline V gene sequence: CDR1 SEHNR, CDR2 FQNEAQ (reference sequence).

The rearrangement links TRBV7-2 to TRBJ2-7, with TRBD1 matching 12 bases. Germline-derived CDR1 and CDR2 are SGHTA and FQGNSA. This CDR3 is 15 amino acids long. V gave up 3 bases and J gave up 2 bases; unmatched junction bases: 2. The chain's CDR3 is CASSLGQGATYEQYF. CDR3 nucleotides: TGTGCCAGCAGCTTGGGACAGGGGGCGACCTACGAGCAGTACTTC.

Of note for this clone: The same CDR3 also results from other DNA sequences found in this sample. The chain has TRBV19 and TRBJ1-1; no definite D call. The CDR3 is made up of 13 amino acids. Trimming took off 3 bases at V and 1 base at J, with 6 bases between the two ends. Germline lookup yields CDR1 LNHDA and CDR2 SQIVND (reference sequence). The CDR3 DNA is TGTGCCAGTAGTATTGGAGGGAACACTGAAGCTTTCTTT. It yields the protein CASSIGGNTEAFF.

In DNA form, the CDR3 reads TGCGCCAGCAGCCAAGATGGGGGCGGGGGAGATACGCAGTATTTT. It yields the protein CASSQDGGGGDTQYF. V gene TRBV4-3 combines with J gene TRBJ2-3, with D tentatively TRBD2 (7 bases). This CDR3 has 15 residues. Germline values: CDR1 LGHNA, CDR2 YSLEER. Trimming took off 0 bases at V and 5 bases at J, with 12 bases between the two ends.

The V gene is TRBV9, the J gene TRBJ2-5, with D perhaps TRBD1 or TRBD2 (5 bases each). Germline-derived CDR1 and CDR2 are SGDLS and YYNGEE. Between the trimmed V and J ends, which lost 0 bases and 5 bases, there was a span of 14 bases. The CDR3 sequence is 15 residues long. The CDR3 DNA follows: TGTGCCAGCAGCGTAGGGGACCCGTTGGGGGAGACCCAGTACTTC. Amino acids: CASSVGDPLGETQYF.

V is TRBV10-3 and J is TRBJ1-3; TRBD1 is a possible D gene (5 bases). V lost 3 bases and J lost 2, with 8 bases in between. The CDR3 has 14 amino acids. Per the germline V gene, CDR1 is ENHRY and CDR2 is SYGVKD. The CDR3 nucleotides are TGTGCCATCAGTGATGGGGGGACTGGAAACACCATATATTTT. It codes for CAISDGGTGNTIYF.

This sequence joins TRBV6-6 and TRBJ2-1; 11 nucleotides align to TRBD2. The CDR3 contains 15 residues. Trimming took 6 bases from V and 6 from J; bases not matched to a gene: 7. Germline-derived CDR1 and CDR2 are MNHNY and SVGAGI (reference sequence). CDR3 sequence: CASSPLGTSGNEQFF. The CDR3 bases are TGTGCCAGCAGCCCCCTGGGGACTAGCGGCAATGAGCAGTTCTTC.

The chain couples TRBV21-1 to TRBJ2-7. TRBV21-1 is flagged as a pseudogene. This CDR3 spans 16 amino acids. In DNA, the CDR3 is TGTGCCAGCAGCAAAGTGGTTATAAAGGGCAGGCACGAGCAGTACTTC. Its protein is CASSKVVIKGRHEQYF.

The genes are TRBV29-1 and TRBJ1-2; TRBD1 matches at 7 bases. The CDR3 has 15 amino acids. V was clipped by 1 base and J by 4 bases; unmatched bases: 9. CDR1 and CDR2 (germline): SQVTM, ANQGSEA. The CDR3 DNA reads as TGCAGCGTTGAAGGCGCAGGGGGGGGAGGCTATGGCTACACCTTC. Protein product: CSVEGAGGGGYGYTF.

The chain couples TRBV27 to TRBJ1-1; D may be TRBD1 (5 bases). V shed 1 base and J shed 4 bases, with 7 bases lying between them. Germline V CDR1 and CDR2: MNHEY, SMNVEV (reference sequence). The CDR3 runs 13 residues. CDR3 bases: TGTGCCAGCAGTTTATTCGGGGGCACTGAAGCTTTCTTT. This translates into CASSLFGGTEAFF.

V usage is TRBV13 and J usage is TRBJ2-7; 8 bases match TRBD1. CDR1 and CDR2 from the germline V gene are PRHDT and FYEKMQ (reference sequence). V gave up 0 bases and J gave up 6 bases; unmatched junction bases: 10. CDR3 size: 16 residues. Here the CDR3 reads CASSLGGQGATSEQYF. The CDR3 region has the DNA TGTGCCAGCAGCTTAGGCGGGCAGGGGGCCACCAGCGAGCAGTACTTC. Based on the CDR3 plus reference TRBV13 and TRBJ2-7, the full variable domain is AAGVIQSPRHLIKEKRETATLKCYPIPRHDTVYWYQQGPGQDPQFLISFYEKMQSDKGSIPDRFSAQQFSDYHSELNMSSLELGDSALYFCASSLGGQGATSEQYFGPGTRLTVT.

The V and J genes are TRBV2 and TRBJ2-1, with D tentatively TRBD2 (6 bases). The germline V gene encodes CDR1 SNHLY and CDR2 FYNNEI. This CDR3 has 17 amino acids. V dropped 2 bases and J dropped 0 bases, with 14 bases sitting between them. CDR3 in amino acids: CASSEIRGSSSYNEQFF. The DNA of the CDR3 is TGTGCCAGCAGTGAAATTCGGGGGAGTAGCTCCTACAATGAGCAGTTCTTC.

This clone was observed a single time. V gene TRBV11-2 combines with J gene TRBJ1-2; D may be TRBD1 (5 bases). V gave up 1 base and J gave up 2 bases, with 11 bases separating them. Germline CDR1 and CDR2: SGHAT and FQNNGV. CDR3 length: 15 amino acids. CDR3 residues: CASSLGRGGNYGYTF. The CDR3 DNA reads as TGTGCCAGCAGCTTAGGGAGGGGCGGGAACTATGGCTACACCTTC.

The chain has TRBV7-3 and TRBJ2-1, with 11 bases matching TRBD2. The CDR3 is 16 residues long. The V and J ends lost 0 bases and 8 bases, in that order; junction bases with no gene match: 6. The germline gives CDR1 SGHTA, CDR2 FQGTGA. Here the CDR3 DNA reads TGTGCCAGCAGCTTAACGTTCACTAGCGGGAGCCATGAGCAGTTCTTC. As protein: CASSLTFTSGSHEQFF. Filled out from reference TRBV7-3 and TRBJ2-1, the complete variable domain reads GAGVSQTPSNKVTEKGKYVELRCDPISGHTALYWYRQSLGQGPEFLIYFQGTGAADDSGLPNDRFFAVRPEGSVSTLKIQRTERGDSAVYLCASSLTFTSGSHEQFFGPGTRLTVL.

The V gene is TRBV4-1, the J gene TRBJ2-2, with 10 bases lining up with TRBD2. This CDR3 has 18 amino acids. The V segment lost 3 bases and the J segment 4 bases; nucleotides outside the gene matches: 11. Germline CDR1 and CDR2: MGHRA and YSYEKL. CDR3 residues: CASSHRVAGGSSTGELFF. In DNA, the CDR3 is TGCGCCAGCAGCCATCGAGTAGCGGGGGGCTCGAGCACCGGGGAGCTGTTTTTT.

This chain links TRBV5-1 with TRBJ2-3, with a weak D call TRBD2 (5 bases). The CDR3 extends over 14 amino acids. In germline, CDR1 is SGHRS, CDR2 YFSETQ. With 1 base removed from V and 4 bases from J, the gap between germline ends came to 10 bases. In DNA form, the CDR3 reads TGCGCCAGCAGCTTGCGGGGAGAGGCAGATACGCAGTATTTT. This translates into CASSLRGEADTQYF.

The rearrangement uses TRBV28 and TRBJ2-7; TRBD2 aligns across 10 bases. Per germline, CDR1 MDHEN and CDR2 SYDVKM. The CDR3 has 18 residues. V lost 1 base, J lost 0 bases, and 9 bases stayed unmatched. In DNA, the CDR3 is TGTGCCAGCAGTTTATCTAGCGGGAGCCCCTGGAGCTCCTACGAGCAGTACTTC. It encodes CASSLSSGSPWSSYEQYF.